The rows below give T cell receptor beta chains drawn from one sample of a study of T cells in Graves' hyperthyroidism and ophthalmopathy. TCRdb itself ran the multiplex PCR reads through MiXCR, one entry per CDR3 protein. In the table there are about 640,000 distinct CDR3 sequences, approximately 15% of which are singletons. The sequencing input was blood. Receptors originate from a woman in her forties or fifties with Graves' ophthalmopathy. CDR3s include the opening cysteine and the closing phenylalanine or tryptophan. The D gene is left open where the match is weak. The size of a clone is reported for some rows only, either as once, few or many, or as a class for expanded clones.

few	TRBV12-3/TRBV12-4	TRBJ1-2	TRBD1	TGTGCCAGCAGTTTCCAGGGGGCGCCGGGCTATGGCTACACCTTC	CASSFQGAPGYGYTF
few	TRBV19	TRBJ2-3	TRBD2	TGTGCCAGTAGTATTGGGAGGGCGAGAGATACGCAGTATTTT	CASSIGRARDTQYF
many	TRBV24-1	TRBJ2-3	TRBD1	TGTGCCACCAGTGACCGGCGGGACAGGAGCCCAGATACGCAGTATTTT	CATSDRRDRSPDTQYF
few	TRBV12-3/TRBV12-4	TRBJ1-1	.	TGTGCCAGCAGTACCGTTTATGACGAAGCTTTCTTT	CASSTVYDEAFF
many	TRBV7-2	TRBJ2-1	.	TGTGCCAGCAGCTCGGAGTTATACAATGAGCAGTTCTTC	CASSSELYNEQFF
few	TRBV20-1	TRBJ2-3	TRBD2	TGCAGTGCTACTTACCTCGGACTAGCGGGAGTTTGGGTAGATACGCAGTATTTT	CSATYLGLAGVWVDTQYF
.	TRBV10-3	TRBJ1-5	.	TGTGCCATCAGTGCAAAACAAGGAGGCAATCAGCCCCAGCATTTT	CAISAKQGGNQPQHF
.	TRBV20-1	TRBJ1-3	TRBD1	TGCAGTGCTAGAGTTGGGACAGCTGGAAACACCATATATTTT	CSARVGTAGNTIYF
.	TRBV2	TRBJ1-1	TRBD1	TGTGCCAGCAGCCTACAGGGGGGAGTGAACACTGAAGCTTTCTTT	CASSLQGGVNTEAFF
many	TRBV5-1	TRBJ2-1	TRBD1	TGCGCCAGCAGCTTCAACAGGGGAAGGTCCTACAATGAGCAGTTCTTC	CASSFNRGRSYNEQFF
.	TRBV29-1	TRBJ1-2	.	TGCAGCGTTGAACGACAGGCAAATGGCTACACCTTC	CSVERQANGYTF
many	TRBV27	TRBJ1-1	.	TGTGCCAGCAGTTTATTTGGGGCATCTGAAGCTTTCTTT	CASSLFGASEAFF